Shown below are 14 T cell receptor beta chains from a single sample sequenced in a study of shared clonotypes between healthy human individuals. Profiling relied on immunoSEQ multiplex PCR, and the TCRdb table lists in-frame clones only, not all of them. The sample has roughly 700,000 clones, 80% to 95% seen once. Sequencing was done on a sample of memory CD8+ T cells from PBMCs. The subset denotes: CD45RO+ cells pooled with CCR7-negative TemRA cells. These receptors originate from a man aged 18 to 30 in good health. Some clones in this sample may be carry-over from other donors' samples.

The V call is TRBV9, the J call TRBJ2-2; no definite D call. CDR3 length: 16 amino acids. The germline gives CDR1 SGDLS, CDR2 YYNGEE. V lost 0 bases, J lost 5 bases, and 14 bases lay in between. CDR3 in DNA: TGTGCCAGCAGCGTAGATGGGATAGGGCGAACCGGGGAGCTGTTTTTT. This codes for CASSVDGIGRTGELFF. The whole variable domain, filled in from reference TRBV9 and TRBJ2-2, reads DSGVTQTPKHLITATGQRVTLRCSPRSGDLSVYWYQQSLDQGLQFLIQYYNGEERAKGNILERFSAQQFPDLHSELNLSSLELGDSALYFCASSVDGIGRTGELFFGEGSRLTVL.

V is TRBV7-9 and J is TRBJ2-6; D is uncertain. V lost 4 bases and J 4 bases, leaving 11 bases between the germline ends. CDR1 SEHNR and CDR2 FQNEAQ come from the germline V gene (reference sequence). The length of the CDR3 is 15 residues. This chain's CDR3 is CASSSRSAGANVLTF. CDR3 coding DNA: TGTGCCAGCAGCTCCAGGTCCGCCGGGGCCAACGTCCTGACTTTC.

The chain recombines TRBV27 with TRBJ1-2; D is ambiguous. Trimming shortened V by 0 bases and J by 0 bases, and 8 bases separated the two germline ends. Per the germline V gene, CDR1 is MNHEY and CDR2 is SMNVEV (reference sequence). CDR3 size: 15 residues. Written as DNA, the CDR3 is TGTGCCAGCAGTTTATCGGCTGGGACTAACTATGGCTACACCTTC. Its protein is CASSLSAGTNYGYTF.

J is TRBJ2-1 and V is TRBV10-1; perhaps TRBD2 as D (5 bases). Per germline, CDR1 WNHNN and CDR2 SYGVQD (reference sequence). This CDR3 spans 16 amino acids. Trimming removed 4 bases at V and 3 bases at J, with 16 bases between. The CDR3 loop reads CASSGRPSGLYNEQFF. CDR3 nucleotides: TGCGCCAGCAGTGGGAGGCCGAGCGGTCTCTACAATGAGCAGTTCTTC.

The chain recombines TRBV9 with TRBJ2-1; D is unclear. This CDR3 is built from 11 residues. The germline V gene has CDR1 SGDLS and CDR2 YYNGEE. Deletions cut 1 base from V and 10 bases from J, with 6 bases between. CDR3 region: CASSVTEEQFF. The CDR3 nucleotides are TGTGCCAGCAGCGTAACAGAAGAGCAGTTCTTC. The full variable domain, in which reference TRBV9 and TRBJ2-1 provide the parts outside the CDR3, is DSGVTQTPKHLITATGQRVTLRCSPRSGDLSVYWYQQSLDQGLQFLIQYYNGEERAKGNILERFSAQQFPDLHSELNLSSLELGDSALYFCASSVTEEQFFGPGTRLTVL.

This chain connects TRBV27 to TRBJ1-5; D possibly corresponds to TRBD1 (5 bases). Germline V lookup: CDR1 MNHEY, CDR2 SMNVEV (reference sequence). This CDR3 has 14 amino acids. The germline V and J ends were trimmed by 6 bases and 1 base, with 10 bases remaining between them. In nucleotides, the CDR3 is TGTGCCAGCAGGTCCGGGGGAAGCAATCAGCCCCAGCATTTT. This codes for CASRSGGSNQPQHF.

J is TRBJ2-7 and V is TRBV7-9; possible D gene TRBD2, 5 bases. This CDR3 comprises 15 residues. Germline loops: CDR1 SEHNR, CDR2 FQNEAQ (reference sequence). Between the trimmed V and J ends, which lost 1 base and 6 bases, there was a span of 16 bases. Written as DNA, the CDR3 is TGTGCCAGCAGCTTAGGAGGAGGCCCCGCGGGCGAGCAGTACTTC. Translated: CASSLGGGPAGEQYF.

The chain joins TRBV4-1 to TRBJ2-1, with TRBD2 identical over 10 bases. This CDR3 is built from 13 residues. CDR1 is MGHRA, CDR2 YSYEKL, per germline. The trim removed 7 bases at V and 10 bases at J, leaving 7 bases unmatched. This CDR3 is CASTEREGLEQFF. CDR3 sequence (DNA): TGCGCCAGCACGGAGCGGGAGGGATTGGAGCAGTTCTTC.

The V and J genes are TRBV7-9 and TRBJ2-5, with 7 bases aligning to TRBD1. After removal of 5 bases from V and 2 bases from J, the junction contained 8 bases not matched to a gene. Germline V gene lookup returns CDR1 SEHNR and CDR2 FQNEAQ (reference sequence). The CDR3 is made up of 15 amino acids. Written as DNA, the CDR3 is TGTGCCAGCAGCAACAGCAGGGGACAGCAAGAGACCCAGTACTTC. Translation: CASSNSRGQQETQYF.

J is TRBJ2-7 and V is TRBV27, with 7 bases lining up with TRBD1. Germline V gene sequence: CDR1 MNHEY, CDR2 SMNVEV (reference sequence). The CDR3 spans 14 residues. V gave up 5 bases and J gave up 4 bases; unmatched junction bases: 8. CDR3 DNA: TGTGCCAGCAGTCTACAGGGGAGTGGGTACGAGCAGTACTTC. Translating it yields CASSLQGSGYEQYF.

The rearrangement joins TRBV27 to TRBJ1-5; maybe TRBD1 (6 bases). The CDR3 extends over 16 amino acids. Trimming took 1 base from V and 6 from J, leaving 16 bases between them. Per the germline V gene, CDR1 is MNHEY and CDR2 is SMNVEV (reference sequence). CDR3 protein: CASSLLGGLSGQPQHF. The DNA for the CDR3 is TGTGCCAGCAGTTTATTAGGGGGGCTCTCGGGTCAGCCCCAGCATTTT.

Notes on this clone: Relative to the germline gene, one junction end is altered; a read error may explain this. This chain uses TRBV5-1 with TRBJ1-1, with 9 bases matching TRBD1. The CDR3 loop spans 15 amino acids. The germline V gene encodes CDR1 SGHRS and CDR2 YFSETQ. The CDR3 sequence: CASGLRTGVYTEAFF. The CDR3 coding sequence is TGCGCCAGCGGCTTAAGGACAGGGGTATACACTGAAGCTTTCTTT. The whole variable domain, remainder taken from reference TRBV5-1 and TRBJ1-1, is KAGVTQTPRYLIKTRGQQVTLSCSPISGHRSVSWYQQTPGQGLQFLFEYFSETQRNKGNFPGRFSGRQFSNSRSEMNVSTLELGDSALYLCASGLRTGVYTEAFFGQGTRLTVV.

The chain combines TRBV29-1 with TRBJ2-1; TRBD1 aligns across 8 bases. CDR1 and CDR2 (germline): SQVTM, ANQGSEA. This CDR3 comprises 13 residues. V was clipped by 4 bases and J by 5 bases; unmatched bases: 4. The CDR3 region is CSVGRQGNNEQFF. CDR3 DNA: TGCAGCGTTGGGCGACAGGGGAACAATGAGCAGTTCTTC.

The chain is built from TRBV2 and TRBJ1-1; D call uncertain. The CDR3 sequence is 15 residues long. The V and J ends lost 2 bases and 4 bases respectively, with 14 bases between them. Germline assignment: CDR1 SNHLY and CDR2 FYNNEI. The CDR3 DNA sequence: TGTGCCAGCAGTGAATCGCGAGGGTTATTCACTGAAGCTTTCTTT. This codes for CASSESRGLFTEAFF.